These 32 T cell receptor beta chains were sequenced from one sample in a study of a mutant IDH1 vaccine in newly diagnosed glioma. Assay used: immunoSEQ multiplex PCR; TCRdb lists only in-frame clones, some missing. The sample lists over 55,000 clones, 84% occurring once. These TCRs are of unknown antigen specificity. Noted time point: week 11, during vaccination. Doses consisted of 300 ug of mutant IDH1 20-mer peptide each, paired with topical imiquimod. The source was PBMCs, collected from a glioma patient whose treatment included an IDH1 peptide vaccine. The source of these receptors is a man aged 30 to 39 with glioma.

This chain links TRBV7-6 with TRBJ2-3, with 7 bases aligning to TRBD2. The germline V gene encodes CDR1 SGHVS and CDR2 FNYEAQ. CDR3 length: 15 residues. The V gene end was trimmed by 2 bases and the J gene end by 2 bases; junction bases not matched to a gene: 4. For the CDR3, the DNA is TGTGCCAGCAGCTTAACCGGACTAGTCACAGATACGCAGTATTTT. Its protein is CASSLTGLVTDTQYF.

This clone has more than one count but fewer than ten. The chain uses TRBV7-9 and TRBJ1-2, with D uncertain. The germline V gene encodes CDR1 SEHNR and CDR2 FQNEAQ (reference sequence). The CDR3 spans 15 residues. V was clipped by 5 bases and J by 7 bases, with 20 bases between them. Here the CDR3 reads CASSGRQGTEIGYTF. The CDR3 DNA reads as TGTGCCAGCAGCGGCAGACAAGGTACGGAGATTGGCTACACCTTC.

The rearrangement links TRBV5-6 to TRBJ1-6; possible D gene TRBD1, 5 bases. Germline CDR1 SGHDT, CDR2 YYEEEE. The CDR3 runs 15 residues. V was cut by 4 bases and J by 5 bases, with 13 bases left in between. The CDR3 loop reads CASSIGTGNNSPLHF. The CDR3 region has the DNA TGTGCCAGCAGCATCGGGACCGGGAATAATTCACCCCTCCACTTT.

The chain carries TRBV20-1 and TRBJ2-3, with unresolved D. Germline V CDR1 and CDR2: DFQATT, SNEGSKA (reference sequence). Trimming took off 6 bases at V and 3 bases at J, with 7 bases between the two ends. The CDR3 has 11 residues. This CDR3 is CSATITDTQYF. The CDR3 DNA reads TGCAGTGCGACAATAACAGATACGCAGTATTTT.

This chain connects TRBV4-1 to TRBJ1-5; 7 bases are a match to TRBD1. The germline V gene encodes CDR1 MGHRA and CDR2 YSYEKL. V gave up 0 bases and J gave up 2 bases; unmatched junction bases: 10. This CDR3 has 18 residues. CDR3 residues: CASSQDQAGGYRNQPQHF. The CDR3 coding sequence is TGCGCCAGCAGCCAAGATCAGGCAGGGGGTTATCGCAATCAGCCCCAGCATTTT.

The genes are TRBV2 and TRBJ2-7; D perhaps matches TRBD1 (7 bases). Germline loops: CDR1 SNHLY, CDR2 FYNNEI. This CDR3 is built from 15 residues. V was cut by 3 bases and J by 3 bases, with 15 bases left in between. CDR3 coding DNA: TGTGCCAGCAGTGAGGGCGGGACAGCCCTCTACGAGCAGTACTTC. This codes for CASSEGGTALYEQYF. The full variable domain, with the rest looked up from reference TRBV2 and TRBJ2-7, is EPEVTQTPSHQVTQMGQEVILRCVPISNHLYFYWYRQILGQKVEFLVSFYNNEISEKSEIFDDQFSVERPDGSNFTLKIRSTKLEDSAMYFCASSEGGTALYEQYFGPGTRLTVT.

This clone occurred once. The rearrangement links TRBV7-3 to TRBJ1-2, with D tentatively TRBD1 (6 bases). Germline V CDR1 and CDR2: SGHTA, FQGTGA. The CDR3 contains 14 residues. V was pared by 8 bases and J by 3 bases, with 16 bases between. The CDR3 region is CASAPGGEYYGYTF. Written as DNA, the CDR3 is TGTGCCAGCGCCCCGGGGGGCGAATACTATGGCTACACCTTC.

The V and J genes are TRBV27 and TRBJ1-5, with D uncertain. CDR3 length equals 16 residues. The V end lost 6 bases, the J end lost 5 bases, and 20 bases lay between the germline ends. Germline V lookup: CDR1 MNHEY, CDR2 SMNVEV (reference sequence). CDR3 coding DNA: TGTGCCAGCAGCGTAACCCGACGGGCGGGTTATCAGCCCCAGCATTTT. Translating it yields CASSVTRRAGYQPQHF.

The gene calls are TRBV2 and TRBJ1-4; weak D call: TRBD1 (5 bases). The CDR3 has 16 residues. With 2 bases removed from V and 5 bases from J, the gap between germline ends came to 15 bases. From germline, CDR1 is SNHLY and CDR2 FYNNEI. DNA for the CDR3: TGTGCCAGCAGTGAACGGGACCCTGTGGGGAATGAAAAACTGTTTTTT. Amino acid sequence: CASSERDPVGNEKLFF.

The V gene is TRBV5-1, the J gene TRBJ2-6; D is unresolved. The CDR3 is 15 amino acids. The germline CDR1 and CDR2 sequences are SGHRS and YFSETQ. Deletions cut 3 bases from V and 0 bases from J, with 7 bases between. The CDR3 DNA reads TGCGCCAGCAGCTCAGTCAGCTCTGGGGCCAACGTCCTGACTTTC. Residues: CASSSVSSGANVLTF.

This sequence joins TRBV7-9 and TRBJ1-6; 9 nucleotides agree with TRBD1. The V segment lost 4 bases and the J segment 6 bases; nucleotides outside the gene matches: 7. Germline V CDR1 and CDR2: SEHNR, FQNEAQ (reference sequence). This CDR3 region has 16 residues. The CDR3 nucleotides are TGTGCCAGCAGCTCAACTGACAGGGGGGGTAATTCACCCCTCCACTTT. This codes for CASSSTDRGGNSPLHF.

The CDR3 is CASSSWVGSNYGYTF. The CDR3 nucleotides are TGTGCCAGCAGTTCCTGGGTGGGGTCAAACTATGGCTACACCTTC. V gene TRBV7-2 combines with J gene TRBJ1-2, with D hard to call. Trimming shortened V by 6 bases and J by 2 bases, and 16 bases separated the two germline ends. This CDR3 contains 15 residues. CDR1 and CDR2 (germline): SGHTA, FQGNSA.

This rearrangement joins TRBV28 to TRBJ2-3; TRBD2 matches at 7 bases. The length of the CDR3 is 15 residues. Per the germline V gene, CDR1 is MDHEN and CDR2 is SYDVKM. Trimming removed 7 bases from V and 7 bases from J; junction bases left unmatched: 14. The CDR3 coding sequence is TGTGCCAGCAAGGTGGGGGGGACCCCAGGAAATACGCAGTATTTT. Translation: CASKVGGTPGNTQYF.

This clone showed up just once. V gene TRBV6-6 combines with J gene TRBJ1-4; 8 bases fit TRBD1. Trimming cost V 5 bases and J 8 bases; bases outside gene matches: 7. The CDR3 extends over 14 amino acids. Germline V CDR1 and CDR2: MNHNY, SVGAGI (reference sequence). CDR3 region: CASSPDRGWEKLFF. CDR3 nucleotides: TGTGCCAGCAGTCCCGACAGGGGCTGGGAAAAACTGTTTTTT.

This clone was detected only once. The gene calls are TRBV19 and TRBJ1-5; D is undetermined. V was trimmed by 3 bases and J by 3 bases, leaving 12 bases between them. Germline V gene data show CDR1 as LNHDA and CDR2 as SQIVND (reference sequence). CDR3 length: 15 residues. This CDR3 reads CASSIIGVDNQPQHF. CDR3 bases: TGTGCCAGTAGTATTATCGGGGTTGACAATCAGCCCCAGCATTTT. The variable domain in full, completed from reference TRBV19 and TRBJ1-5, reads DGGITQSPKYLFRKEGQNVTLSCEQNLNHDAMYWYRQDPGQGLRLIYYSQIVNDFQKGDIAEGYSVSREKKESFPLTVTSAQKNPTAFYLCASSIIGVDNQPQHFGDGTRLSIL.

This clone was observed a few times. The J gene is TRBJ1-1, the V gene TRBV9, with TRBD1 as a possible D gene (5 bases). The V end was cut by 0 bases, the J end by 6 bases, with 12 bases between. This CDR3 contains 14 residues. CDR1 SGDLS and CDR2 YYNGEE come from the germline V gene. The CDR3 bases are TGTGCCAGCAGCGTAGGATCGATGGGACCTGAAGCTTTCTTT. It is translated as CASSVGSMGPEAFF. The full variable domain, with the rest looked up from reference TRBV9 and TRBJ1-1, is DSGVTQTPKHLITATGQRVTLRCSPRSGDLSVYWYQQSLDQGLQFLIQYYNGEERAKGNILERFSAQQFPDLHSELNLSSLELGDSALYFCASSVGSMGPEAFFGQGTRLTVV.

A remark on this clone: The junction shows a germline mismatch at one end, possibly a read error. The CDR3 DNA follows: TGTGCCAGCTCGGTGGCGGGAGAGGCCCAGTACTTC. Translated: CASSVAGEAQYF. The chain combines TRBV2 with TRBJ2-5, with 7 bases matching TRBD2. This CDR3 is 12 amino acids long. CDR1 is SNHLY and CDR2 is FYNNEI in the germline V gene.

This clone was seen a handful of times. The chain joins TRBV5-4 to TRBJ2-2, with D maybe TRBD1 (6 bases). The CDR3 runs to 15 residues. Germline V CDR1 and CDR2: SGHNT, YYREEE (reference sequence). The V end was cut by 0 bases, the J end by 1 base, with 7 bases between. The CDR3 bases are TGTGCCAGCAGCTTGGACAGGGAGAACACCGGGGAGCTGTTTTTT. This encodes CASSLDRENTGELFF. The whole variable domain, filled in from reference TRBV5-4 and TRBJ2-2, reads ETGVTQSPTHLIKTRGQQVTLRCSSQSGHNTVSWYQQALGQGPQFIFQYYREEENGRGNFPPRFSGLQFPNYSSELNVNALELDDSALYLCASSLDRENTGELFFGEGSRLTVL.

This clone was found once. This rearrangement joins TRBV11-2 to TRBJ1-1, with D unresolved. V shed 4 bases and J shed 4 bases, with 10 bases lying between them. Germline V CDR1 and CDR2: SGHAT, FQNNGV. The length of the CDR3 is 13 residues. CDR3 region: CASSYRPGTEAFF. Written as DNA, the CDR3 is TGTGCCAGCAGCTATAGGCCTGGCACTGAAGCTTTCTTT.

This clone was observed a few times. The chain uses TRBV7-9 and TRBJ2-3, with D perhaps being TRBD1 or TRBD2 (5 bases each). The CDR3 runs 16 residues. The V and J ends lost 4 bases and 5 bases respectively, with 19 bases between them. From germline, CDR1 is SEHNR and CDR2 FQNEAQ (reference sequence). CDR3 sequence: CASSSTRGGVRDTQYF. In DNA, the CDR3 is TGTGCCAGCAGCTCCACTAGGGGCGGCGTACGAGATACGCAGTATTTT.

The V call is TRBV6-1, the J call TRBJ1-1; D is uncertain. The CDR3 contains 15 residues. Germline V gene data show CDR1 as MNHNS and CDR2 as SASEGT. V was shortened by 7 bases and J by 1 base, with 16 bases between the two germline ends. The DNA of the CDR3 is TGTGCCAGCAACTGGCAGGTTACCCCGAACACTGAAGCTTTCTTT. Amino acids: CASNWQVTPNTEAFF.

This chain connects TRBV28 to TRBJ1-2; D ambiguous. V was pared by 5 bases and J by 4 bases, with 8 bases between. CDR3 length equals 12 residues. CDR1 is MDHEN and CDR2 is SYDVKM in the germline V gene. The CDR3 DNA is TGTGCCAGCAGTCCCATGTTCTATGGCTACACCTTC. This sequence encodes CASSPMFYGYTF.

This clone was observed a single time. V is TRBV6-5 and J is TRBJ1-4, with TRBD1 identical over 8 bases. The V segment lost 6 bases and the J segment 8 bases; nucleotides outside the gene matches: 5. CDR1 is MNHEY and CDR2 is SVGAGI in the germline V gene. The CDR3 covers 13 residues. This chain's CDR3 is CASSGQGKEKLFF. CDR3 sequence (DNA): TGTGCCAGCAGCGGACAGGGAAAAGAAAAACTGTTTTTT.

The chain couples TRBV5-1 to TRBJ1-2, with a tentative D call TRBD1 (5 bases). In germline, CDR1 is SGHRS, CDR2 YFSETQ. Between the trimmed V and J ends, which lost 6 bases and 0 bases, there was a span of 18 bases. The CDR3 has 16 amino acids. CDR3 protein: CASNYDSNSANYGYTF. Written as DNA, the CDR3 is TGCGCCAGCAACTACGACAGTAATTCCGCTAACTATGGCTACACCTTC.

J is TRBJ1-4 and V is TRBV5-1; 7 nucleotides align to TRBD1. Germline CDR1 SGHRS, CDR2 YFSETQ. The CDR3 sequence is 14 residues long. With V trimmed by 7 bases and J by 5 bases, 8 bases remained unmatched. The CDR3: CASGRTGENEKLFF. As DNA, the CDR3 is TGCGCCAGCGGAAGGACAGGCGAAAATGAAAAACTGTTTTTT. Full variable domain (rest looked up from reference TRBV5-1 and TRBJ1-4): KAGVTQTPRYLIKTRGQQVTLSCSPISGHRSVSWYQQTPGQGLQFLFEYFSETQRNKGNFPGRFSGRQFSNSRSEMNVSTLELGDSALYLCASGRTGENEKLFFGSGTQLSVL.

This chain links TRBV27 with TRBJ2-7, with D possibly matching TRBD1 (5 bases). Trimming left V 8 bases short and J 1 base short, with 18 bases between. The CDR3 is 15 amino acids. CDR1 MNHEY and CDR2 SMNVEV come from the germline V gene (reference sequence). CDR3 in DNA: TGTGCCAGCCATAGGTCAGGGCCCATTTCCTACGAGCAGTACTTC. Its translation is CASHRSGPISYEQYF.

The J gene is TRBJ2-1, the V gene TRBV27; 8 bases fit TRBD2. V trimming: 7 bases; J trimming: 8 bases; junction bases outside the gene matches: 10. CDR3 length: 14 amino acids. Germline V gives CDR1 MNHEY, CDR2 SMNVEV (reference sequence). The CDR3 DNA sequence: TGTGCCAGCAAAAGAAAGCGGGAGTTGTATGAGCAGTTCTTC. This translates into CASKRKRELYEQFF.

V and J are TRBV11-2 and TRBJ2-7; 10 bases align to TRBD1. V was pared by 1 base and J by 5 bases, with 5 bases of the junction left unmatched. CDR1 SGHAT and CDR2 FQNNGV come from the germline V gene. The CDR3 runs to 15 residues. The CDR3 here is CASSLVGTGVHEQYF. CDR3 DNA sequence: TGTGCCAGCAGCTTAGTCGGGACAGGGGTCCACGAGCAGTACTTC.

The rearrangement uses TRBV6-5 and TRBJ1-2; perhaps TRBD1 as D (6 bases). V was cut by 8 bases and J by 8 bases, with 18 bases left in between. This CDR3 is 13 amino acids long. Per the germline V gene, CDR1 is MNHEY and CDR2 is SVGAGI. CDR3 region: CASVRTQGYGYTF. The CDR3 DNA is TGTGCCAGCGTCCGCACACAGGGTTACGGCTACACCTTC.

V and J are TRBV14 and TRBJ2-2; 7 nucleotides match TRBD2. This CDR3 is built from 17 residues. V lost 0 bases to trimming and J lost 4 bases; unmatched junction nucleotides: 8. Germline CDR1 is SGHDN and CDR2 is FVKESK. CDR3 in DNA: TGTGCCAGCAGCCAAGAAAAACTAGCGACCAGCACCGGGGAGCTGTTTTTT. It encodes CASSQEKLATSTGELFF.

The chain's CDR3 is CASSGFGREGYEQYF. DNA of the CDR3: TGTGCCAGCAGCGGCTTCGGGCGGGAGGGCTACGAGCAGTACTTC. This chain joins TRBV11-2 and TRBJ2-7; 9 bases agree with TRBD2. This CDR3 has 15 residues. The V gene's germline CDR1 is SGHAT and CDR2 FQNNGV. J lost 3 bases, V lost 5 bases, and 8 bases had no gene match.

The J gene is TRBJ1-2, the V gene TRBV5-5; TRBD1 agrees at 7 bases. The germline CDR1 and CDR2 sequences are SGHKS and YYEKEE (reference sequence). The CDR3 extends over 15 amino acids. V shed 3 bases, J shed 2 bases, and the junction held 7 bases outside the gene matches. CDR3 nucleotide sequence: TGTGCCAGCAGCTCAATCCCGGGACAGAACTATGGCTACACCTTC. Protein: CASSSIPGQNYGYTF.